The present TCR beta chain was sequenced within a study of blood T cell repertoires in COVID-19. Study background: The origin of the acute and convalescent COVID-19 samples was the United States, Italy and Spain. Sources were T cells, B-cell-depleted T cells, or PBMCs; the material itself was cDNA or gDNA.

In the original workflow: Counts of nucleated cells, estimated from reference gene primer amplification, were obtained. Repertoires were generated with immunoSEQ multiplex PCR, while TCRdb's copy carries only in-frame clones and drops some. Clone size and the V and J calls come from that table; the DNA yielded D and trimming. Found here are 250,000 to 350,000 clones, about nine tenths of them singletons; the top ten hold roughly 2.1%. The source is a man between 18 and 35 years old with active or convalescent COVID-19. The sample comprised peripheral blood.

The CDR3: CASSSPGNFGNTIYF. The DNA for the CDR3 is TGTGCCAGCAGCTCCCCAGGGAACTTTGGAAACACCATATATTTT. The rearrangement links TRBV9 to TRBJ1-3, with a tentative D call TRBD1 (5 bases). Trimming left V 4 bases short and J 3 bases short, with 14 bases between. This CDR3 spans 15 amino acids. Germline CDR1 reads SGDLS; CDR2 reads YYNGEE.